This record concerns one T cell receptor beta chain sequence. Between the trimmed V and J ends, which lost 5 bases and 0 bases, there was a span of 7 bases. Germline CDR1 and CDR2: MNHNY and SVGAGI (reference sequence). The CDR3 consists of 14 residues. Original processing methods: Researchers report that nucleated cell counts were estimated from reference gene primer amplification. Repertoires were generated with immunoSEQ multiplex PCR, while TCRdb's copy carries only in-frame clones and drops some. V, J and clone size reflect that table, while D and trimming were determined from the DNA. Here the sample spans 150,000 to 200,000 clones, just under 85% being singletons. This specimen comes from a study of blood T cell repertoires in COVID-19. Study information: Samples taken during acute and convalescent COVID-19 were collected in the United States, Italy and Spain.

The origin of this receptor is a human donor with acute or convalescent COVID-19. The donor label of this sample is uncertain. Sequencing was performed on peripheral blood. This chain links TRBV6-6 with TRBJ1-4; D gene uncertain. The CDR3 nucleotides are TGTGCCAGCAGTGCGGGATCAACTAATGAAAAACTGTTTTTT. It encodes CASSAGSTNEKLFF.